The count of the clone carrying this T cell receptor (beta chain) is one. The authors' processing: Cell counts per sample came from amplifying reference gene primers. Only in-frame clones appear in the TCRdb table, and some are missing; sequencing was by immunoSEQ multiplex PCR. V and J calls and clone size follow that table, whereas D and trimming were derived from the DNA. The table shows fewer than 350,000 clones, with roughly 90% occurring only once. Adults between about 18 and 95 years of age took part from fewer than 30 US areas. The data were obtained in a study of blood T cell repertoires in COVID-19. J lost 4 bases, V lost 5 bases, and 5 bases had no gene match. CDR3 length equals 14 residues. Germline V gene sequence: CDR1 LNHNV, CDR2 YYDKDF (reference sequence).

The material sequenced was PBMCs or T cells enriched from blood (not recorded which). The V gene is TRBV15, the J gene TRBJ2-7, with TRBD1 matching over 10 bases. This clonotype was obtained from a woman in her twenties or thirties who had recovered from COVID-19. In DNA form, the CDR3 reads TGTGCCACCAGCCAGGGGACAGGGGATTACGAGCAGTACTTC. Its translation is CATSQGTGDYEQYF.